These 30 T cell receptor beta chains were sequenced from one sample in a study of shared clonotypes between healthy human individuals. Generated by immunoSEQ multiplex PCR, the TCRdb table keeps only in-frame clones and is missing some. The data contain roughly 1 million clones, approximately 80% of them singletons. Sample: memory CD4+ T cells from PBMCs. Specified subset: CD45RA-negative fraction. The receptor source for this set is a man aged 18 to 35 in good health. Some clones in this sample may be carry-over from other donors' samples.

The chain is built from TRBV5-4 and TRBJ2-3; the match to TRBD2 covers 9 bases. The CDR3 totals 16 residues. Germline assignment: CDR1 SGHNT and CDR2 YYREEE (reference sequence). J lost 2 bases, V lost 1 base, and 5 bases had no gene match. CDR3 protein: CASSLRAGGSTDTQYF. The CDR3 nucleotides are TGTGCCAGCAGCTTGCGAGCGGGAGGTTCCACAGATACGCAGTATTTT.

This chain connects TRBV11-1 to TRBJ2-6, with D perhaps matching TRBD1 or TRBD2 (5 bases each). The CDR3 extends over 18 amino acids. Germline V gene lookup returns CDR1 SGHAT and CDR2 FQDESV (reference sequence). Deletions cut 4 bases from V and 0 bases from J, with 16 bases between. CDR3 DNA: TGTGCCAGCAGCTGGGGGATATCTCCCTCCTCTGGGGCCAACGTCCTGACTTTC. This gives the protein CASSWGISPSSGANVLTF.

The chain employs TRBV19 and TRBJ1-5; no clear D. Germline CDR1 LNHDA, CDR2 SQIVND (reference sequence). The CDR3 sequence is 12 residues long. V was pared by 9 bases and J by 6 bases, with 12 bases between. In DNA form, the CDR3 reads TGTGCCAGCGGGTCTGTAGGTCAGCCCCAGCATTTT. Protein product: CASGSVGQPQHF.

This chain connects TRBV28 to TRBJ2-6; a weak D match, TRBD1 (8 bases). CDR1 MDHEN and CDR2 SYDVKM come from the germline V gene. The V and J ends lost 7 bases and 1 base respectively, with 29 bases between them. The CDR3 contains 21 residues. CDR3 loop: CASNPWRESDRGVSGANVLTF. CDR3 DNA: TGTGCCAGCAACCCTTGGCGGGAGTCCGACAGGGGCGTTTCTGGGGCCAACGTCCTGACTTTC. The variable domain in full, completed from reference TRBV28 and TRBJ2-6, reads DVKVTQSSRYLVKRTGEKVFLECVQDMDHENMFWYRQDPGLGLRLIYFSYDVKMKEKGDIPEGYSVSREKKERFSLILESASTNQTSMYLCASNPWRESDRGVSGANVLTFGAGSRLTVL.

The V and J genes are TRBV11-3 and TRBJ2-7; the D gene is possibly TRBD2 (6 bases). The germline V gene encodes CDR1 SGHNT and CDR2 YENEEA. CDR3 size: 15 residues. V dropped 5 bases and J dropped 0 bases, with 14 bases sitting between them. The CDR3 protein is CASSPGGGYSYEQYF. CDR3 DNA sequence: TGTGCCAGCAGCCCTGGTGGAGGGTACTCCTACGAGCAGTACTTC.

The rearrangement links TRBV18 to TRBJ2-2; D gene unclear. This CDR3 is built from 15 residues. V was shortened by 2 bases and J by 5 bases, with 12 bases between the two germline ends. CDR1 and CDR2 from the germline V gene are KGHSH and LQKENI. The CDR3 bases are TGTGCCAGCTCACCAGTGGCAAGGAGTACCGGGGAGCTGTTTTTT. Its translation: CASSPVARSTGELFF. Based on the CDR3 plus reference TRBV18 and TRBJ2-2, the full variable domain is NAGVMQNPRHLVRRRGQEARLRCSPMKGHSHVYWYRQLPEEGLKFMVYLQKENIIDESGMPKERFSAEFPKEGPSILRIQQVVRGDSAAYFCASSPVARSTGELFFGEGSRLTVL.

The chain employs TRBV4-2 and TRBJ2-3; tentative D call: TRBD2 (6 bases). The germline gives CDR1 LGHNA, CDR2 YNFKEQ. Deletions cut 0 bases from V and 6 bases from J, with 16 bases between. This CDR3 is 16 amino acids long. The CDR3: CASSQDMAGIRDTQYF. Written as DNA, the CDR3 is TGTGCCAGCAGCCAAGATATGGCGGGGATTCGGGATACGCAGTATTTT.

The rearrangement uses TRBV5-1 and TRBJ1-5; perhaps TRBD1 as D (6 bases). Germline V gene data show CDR1 as SGHRS and CDR2 as YFSETQ. V gave up 4 bases and J gave up 9 bases, with 14 bases separating them. This CDR3 is built from 13 residues. The CDR3 spells CASSQTGRSPQHF. The CDR3 DNA is TGCGCCAGCAGCCAGACAGGACGCTCGCCCCAGCATTTT.

The CDR3 loop reads CASSLKFGNTIYF. The CDR3 DNA follows: TGTGCCAGCAGCTTGAAATTCGGAAACACCATATATTTT. This chain connects TRBV5-4 to TRBJ1-3; D is ambiguous. The CDR3 has 13 amino acids. From germline, CDR1 is SGHNT and CDR2 YYREEE (reference sequence). V dropped 1 base and J dropped 4 bases, with 6 bases sitting between them. The full variable domain, in which reference TRBV5-4 and TRBJ1-3 provide the parts outside the CDR3, is ETGVTQSPTHLIKTRGQQVTLRCSSQSGHNTVSWYQQALGQGPQFIFQYYREEENGRGNFPPRFSGLQFPNYSSELNVNALELDDSALYLCASSLKFGNTIYFGEGSWLTVV.

This sequence joins TRBV19 and TRBJ2-3, with 12 bases fitting TRBD2. In germline, CDR1 is LNHDA, CDR2 SQIVND (reference sequence). V trimming: 10 bases; J trimming: 8 bases; junction bases outside the gene matches: 7. This CDR3 has 13 amino acids. The DNA for the CDR3 is TGTGCCACCTTGACTAGCGGGAGTACTACGCAGTATTTT. Its translation: CATLTSGSTTQYF.

The J gene is TRBJ2-1, the V gene TRBV6-5; TRBD1 agrees at 10 bases. The V gene's germline CDR1 is MNHEY and CDR2 SVGAGI. The J segment lost 6 bases and the V segment lost 7 bases, leaving 3 bases of the junction unmatched. The length of the CDR3 is 13 residues. CDR3 DNA sequence: TGTGCCAGCATTCGGACAGGGGGCAATGAGCAGTTCTTC. Its translation: CASIRTGGNEQFF.

The chain combines TRBV18 with TRBJ2-5, with D perhaps matching TRBD1 (6 bases). Trimming took 3 bases from V and 1 from J, leaving 12 bases between them. CDR1 is KGHSH and CDR2 is LQKENI in the germline V gene. The CDR3 totals 15 residues. CDR3 residues: CASSPGTPSQETQYF. The CDR3 region has the DNA TGTGCCAGCTCACCCGGGACACCTAGCCAAGAGACCCAGTACTTC.

J is TRBJ1-1 and V is TRBV6-1; tentative D call: TRBD1 (6 bases). Between the trimmed V and J ends, which lost 5 bases and 4 bases, there was a span of 11 bases. Looked up from germline, CDR1 is MNHNS and CDR2 is SASEGT. The CDR3 is 13 amino acids. The CDR3 protein is CASSLQGSTEAFF. CDR3 in DNA: TGTGCCAGCAGTCTACAGGGTTCCACTGAAGCTTTCTTT.

This chain joins TRBV4-2 and TRBJ1-1; a weak D match, TRBD1 (5 bases). V lost 0 bases, J lost 0 bases, and 11 bases lay in between. CDR3 size: 16 residues. Germline CDR1 is LGHNA and CDR2 is YNFKEQ. This chain's CDR3 is CASSQDGGSLNTEAFF. The CDR3 DNA is TGTGCCAGCAGCCAAGATGGGGGGTCGTTGAACACTGAAGCTTTCTTT.

V and J are TRBV10-3 and TRBJ2-1, with D possibly matching TRBD1 (5 bases). Germline values: CDR1 ENHRY, CDR2 SYGVKD. V lost 4 bases, J lost 7 bases, and 8 bases lay in between. The CDR3 contains 12 residues. As DNA, the CDR3 is TGTGCCATCAGTGGAGACAGTAATGAGCAGTTCTTC. It yields the protein CAISGDSNEQFF.

This chain connects TRBV5-5 to TRBJ1-3; D is undetermined. V gave up 2 bases and J gave up 4 bases, with 13 bases separating them. There are 15 residues in the CDR3. Germline values: CDR1 SGHKS, CDR2 YYEKEE (reference sequence). Written as DNA, the CDR3 is TGTGCCAGCAGCTTAGCGATTTTAGGCGGAAACACCATATATTTT. Translated: CASSLAILGGNTIYF. The complete variable domain, with remaining parts taken from reference TRBV5-5 and TRBJ1-3, reads DAGVTQSPTHLIKTRGQQVTLRCSPISGHKSVSWYQQVLGQGPQFIFQYYEKEERGRGNFPDRFSARQFPNYSSELNVNALLLGDSALYLCASSLAILGGNTIYFGEGSWLTVV.

The chain recombines TRBV5-1 with TRBJ2-7; either TRBD1 or TRBD2 may supply D (5 bases each). CDR1 SGHRS and CDR2 YFSETQ come from the germline V gene. V dropped 3 bases and J dropped 6 bases, with 13 bases sitting between them. CDR3 length: 13 residues. CDR3 protein: CASSSPEGLEQYF. DNA of the CDR3: TGCGCCAGCAGCTCACCCGAGGGGCTCGAGCAGTACTTC.

V gene TRBV6-1 combines with J gene TRBJ1-2, with a possible D match to TRBD1 (5 bases). V lost 7 bases, J lost 4 bases, and 19 bases lay in between. The germline gives CDR1 MNHNS, CDR2 SASEGT. The CDR3 contains 15 residues. For the CDR3, the DNA is TGTGCCAGCAAACCGAACCGACAGTCATTCTATGGCTACACCTTC. Its translation is CASKPNRQSFYGYTF.

On this clone itself: Additional DNA sequences in this sample encode the identical CDR3. The chain carries TRBV6-5 and TRBJ2-3, with a tentative D call TRBD2 (6 bases). V was trimmed by 4 bases and J by 3 bases, leaving 11 bases between them. Germline values: CDR1 MNHEY, CDR2 SVGAGI. The CDR3 is 14 amino acids. This CDR3 reads CASSSSGRTDTQYF. CDR3 bases: TGTGCCAGCAGTTCATCAGGGAGGACAGATACGCAGTATTTT.

The chain carries TRBV9 and TRBJ2-2, with 16 bases fitting TRBD2. V gave up 7 bases and J gave up 4 bases; unmatched junction bases: 4. Germline V lookup: CDR1 SGDLS, CDR2 YYNGEE. The CDR3 loop spans 16 amino acids. The CDR3: CASGTSGRAGTGELFF. CDR3 coding DNA: TGTGCCAGCGGGACTAGCGGGAGGGCTGGCACCGGGGAGCTGTTTTTT.

V gene TRBV2 combines with J gene TRBJ2-7; D possibly uses TRBD1 or TRBD2 (5 bases each). The CDR3 totals 12 residues. CDR1 is SNHLY and CDR2 is FYNNEI in the germline V gene. V lost 10 bases, J lost 4 bases, and 14 bases lay in between. The DNA of the CDR3 is TGTGCCACCTCCGGGACGCCATACGAGCAGTACTTC. Its protein is CATSGTPYEQYF.

J is TRBJ2-7 and V is TRBV15; 7 bases line up with TRBD2. Germline V gene sequence: CDR1 LNHNV, CDR2 YYDKDF (reference sequence). The length of the CDR3 is 17 residues. The V segment lost 1 base and the J segment 0 bases; nucleotides outside the gene matches: 9. The chain's CDR3 is CATSRGAFGGSSYEQYF. The DNA of the CDR3 is TGTGCCACCAGCAGAGGGGCTTTCGGGGGGAGCTCCTACGAGCAGTACTTC.

This clone came up a few times. CDR3 residues: CASSESVLSSEAFF. CDR3 sequence (DNA): TGTGCCAGCAGTGAATCAGTGCTGAGTTCTGAAGCTTTCTTT. This sequence joins TRBV25-1 and TRBJ1-1, with unresolved D. This CDR3 spans 14 amino acids. The V end was cut by 1 base, the J end by 6 bases, with 12 bases between. Germline CDR1 reads MGHDK; CDR2 reads SYGVNS.

The chain is built from TRBV2 and TRBJ2-7; D might be TRBD2 (5 bases). V lost 3 bases and J 7 bases, leaving 19 bases between the germline ends. CDR1 SNHLY and CDR2 FYNNEI come from the germline V gene. The CDR3 is made up of 15 amino acids. The CDR3 DNA is TGTGCCAGCAGTGATTTTCTAGCTTTGTATGAGGAGCAGTACTTC. Amino acid sequence: CASSDFLALYEEQYF.

The V call is TRBV6-5, the J call TRBJ2-7; D is perhaps TRBD1 or TRBD2 (5 bases each). The CDR3 sequence is 15 residues long. Trimming took 7 bases from V and 5 from J, leaving 21 bases between them. CDR1 is MNHEY, CDR2 SVGAGI, per germline. CDR3 nucleotides: TGTGCCAGCATGGGGGTTGGGGCTGGGGACGACGAGCAGTACTTC. Translating it yields CASMGVGAGDDEQYF.

J is TRBJ2-2 and V is TRBV7-9, with 7 bases that match TRBD2. Germline loops: CDR1 SEHNR, CDR2 FQNEAQ (reference sequence). This CDR3 is 15 amino acids long. Unmatched junction bases numbered 5, after V lost 6 bases and J lost 1 base. CDR3 coding DNA: TGTGCCAGCAGTCTCCCTAGCGGGAACACCGGGGAGCTGTTTTTT. This encodes CASSLPSGNTGELFF.

The V gene is TRBV15, the J gene TRBJ1-2; no clear D. Germline CDR1 is LNHNV and CDR2 is YYDKDF (reference sequence). Trimming shortened V by 1 base and J by 1 base, and 10 bases separated the two germline ends. The CDR3 consists of 15 residues. DNA for the CDR3: TGTGCCACCAGCAGAGGGGATCTGATTAACTATGGCTACACCTTC. It translates to CATSRGDLINYGYTF.

This sequence joins TRBV30 and TRBJ2-7, with 8 bases matching TRBD2. Germline CDR1 and CDR2: GTSNPN and SVGIG (reference sequence). There are 15 residues in the CDR3. V was pared by 5 bases and J by 2 bases, with 11 bases of the junction left unmatched. CDR3 amino acids: CAWLPEREPPYEQYF. DNA for the CDR3: TGTGCCTGGCTACCGGAGCGGGAGCCCCCCTACGAGCAGTACTTC. Full variable domain (rest looked up from reference TRBV30 and TRBJ2-7): SQTIHQWPATLVQPVGSPLSLECTVEGTSNPNLYWYRQAAGRGLQLLFYSVGIGQISSEVPQNLSASRPQDRQFILSSKKLLLSDSGFYLCAWLPEREPPYEQYFGPGTRLTVT.

J is TRBJ2-1 and V is TRBV18; 7 bases map to TRBD2. The J segment lost 16 bases and the V segment lost 4 bases, leaving 7 bases of the junction unmatched. Germline CDR1 reads KGHSH; CDR2 reads LQKENI. This CDR3 has 11 residues. The chain's CDR3 is CASSQGLRGFF. As DNA, the CDR3 is TGTGCCAGCTCACAGGGACTAAGAGGCTTCTTC.

The V gene is TRBV27, the J gene TRBJ1-5; the match to TRBD1 covers 8 bases. There are 19 residues in the CDR3. J lost 2 bases, V lost 4 bases, and 16 bases had no gene match. The germline gives CDR1 MNHEY, CDR2 SMNVEV (reference sequence). CDR3 sequence (DNA): TGTGCCAGCAGTTCTCTATTACACAGGGGGAGAAGGGGCAATCAGCCCCAGCATTTT. Protein: CASSSLLHRGRRGNQPQHF.